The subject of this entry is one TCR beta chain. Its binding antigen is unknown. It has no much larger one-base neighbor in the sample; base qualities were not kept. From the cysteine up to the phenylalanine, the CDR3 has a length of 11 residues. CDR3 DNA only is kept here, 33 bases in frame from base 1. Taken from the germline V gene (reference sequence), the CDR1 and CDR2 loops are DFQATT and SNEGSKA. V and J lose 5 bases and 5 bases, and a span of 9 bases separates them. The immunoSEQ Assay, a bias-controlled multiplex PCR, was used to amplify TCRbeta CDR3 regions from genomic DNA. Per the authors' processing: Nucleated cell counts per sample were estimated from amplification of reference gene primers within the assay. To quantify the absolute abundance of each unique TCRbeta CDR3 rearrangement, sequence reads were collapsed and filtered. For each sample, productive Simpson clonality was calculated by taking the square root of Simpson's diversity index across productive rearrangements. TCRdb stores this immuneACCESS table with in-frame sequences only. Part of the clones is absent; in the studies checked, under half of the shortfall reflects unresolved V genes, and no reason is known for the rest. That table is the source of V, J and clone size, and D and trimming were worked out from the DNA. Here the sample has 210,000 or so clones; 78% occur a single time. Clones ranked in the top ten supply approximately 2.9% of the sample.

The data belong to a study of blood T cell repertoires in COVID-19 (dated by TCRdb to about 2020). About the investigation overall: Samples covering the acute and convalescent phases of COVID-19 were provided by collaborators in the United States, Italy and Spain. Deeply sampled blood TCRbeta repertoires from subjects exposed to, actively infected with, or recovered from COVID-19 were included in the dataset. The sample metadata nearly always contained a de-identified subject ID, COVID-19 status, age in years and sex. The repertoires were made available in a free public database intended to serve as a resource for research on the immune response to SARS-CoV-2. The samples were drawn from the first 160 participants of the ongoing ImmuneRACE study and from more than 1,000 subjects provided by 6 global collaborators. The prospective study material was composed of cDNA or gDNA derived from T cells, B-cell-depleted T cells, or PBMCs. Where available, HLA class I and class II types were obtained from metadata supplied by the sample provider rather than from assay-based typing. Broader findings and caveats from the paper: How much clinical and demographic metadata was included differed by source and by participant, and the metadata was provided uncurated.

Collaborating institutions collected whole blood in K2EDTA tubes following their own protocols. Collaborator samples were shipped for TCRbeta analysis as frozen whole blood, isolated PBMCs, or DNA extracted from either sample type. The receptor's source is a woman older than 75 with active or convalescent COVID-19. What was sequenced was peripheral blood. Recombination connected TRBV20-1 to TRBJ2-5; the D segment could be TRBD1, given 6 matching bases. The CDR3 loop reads CSAGQGETQYF. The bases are TGCAGTGCTGGGCAGGGGGAGACCCAGTACTTC.